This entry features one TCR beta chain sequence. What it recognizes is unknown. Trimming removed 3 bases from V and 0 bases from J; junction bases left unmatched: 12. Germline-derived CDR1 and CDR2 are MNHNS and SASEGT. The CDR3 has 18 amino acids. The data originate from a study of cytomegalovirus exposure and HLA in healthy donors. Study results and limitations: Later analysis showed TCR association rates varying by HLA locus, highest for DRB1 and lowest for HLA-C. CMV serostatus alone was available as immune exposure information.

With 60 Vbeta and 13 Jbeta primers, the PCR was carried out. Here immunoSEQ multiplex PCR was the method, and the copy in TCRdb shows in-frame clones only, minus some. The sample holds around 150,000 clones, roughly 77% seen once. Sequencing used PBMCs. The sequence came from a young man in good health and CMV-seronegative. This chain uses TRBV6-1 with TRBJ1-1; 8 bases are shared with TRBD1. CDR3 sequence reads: CASSEGLTGDKLNTEAFF. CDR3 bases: TGTGCCAGCAGTGAGGGTTTGACAGGGGATAAGTTGAACACTGAAGCTTTCTTT.